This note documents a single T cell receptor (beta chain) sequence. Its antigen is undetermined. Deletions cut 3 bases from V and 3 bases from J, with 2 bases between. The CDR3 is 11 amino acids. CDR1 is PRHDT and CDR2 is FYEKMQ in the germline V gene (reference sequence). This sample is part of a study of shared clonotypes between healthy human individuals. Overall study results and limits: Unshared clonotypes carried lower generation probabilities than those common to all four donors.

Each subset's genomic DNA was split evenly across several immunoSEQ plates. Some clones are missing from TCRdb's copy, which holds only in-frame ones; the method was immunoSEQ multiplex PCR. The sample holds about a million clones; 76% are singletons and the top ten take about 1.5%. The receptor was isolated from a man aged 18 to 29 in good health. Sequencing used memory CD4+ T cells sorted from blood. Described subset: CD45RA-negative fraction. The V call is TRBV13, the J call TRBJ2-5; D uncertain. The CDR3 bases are TGTGCCAGCAGCTTCAAAGAGACCCAGTACTTC. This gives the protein CASSFKETQYF.